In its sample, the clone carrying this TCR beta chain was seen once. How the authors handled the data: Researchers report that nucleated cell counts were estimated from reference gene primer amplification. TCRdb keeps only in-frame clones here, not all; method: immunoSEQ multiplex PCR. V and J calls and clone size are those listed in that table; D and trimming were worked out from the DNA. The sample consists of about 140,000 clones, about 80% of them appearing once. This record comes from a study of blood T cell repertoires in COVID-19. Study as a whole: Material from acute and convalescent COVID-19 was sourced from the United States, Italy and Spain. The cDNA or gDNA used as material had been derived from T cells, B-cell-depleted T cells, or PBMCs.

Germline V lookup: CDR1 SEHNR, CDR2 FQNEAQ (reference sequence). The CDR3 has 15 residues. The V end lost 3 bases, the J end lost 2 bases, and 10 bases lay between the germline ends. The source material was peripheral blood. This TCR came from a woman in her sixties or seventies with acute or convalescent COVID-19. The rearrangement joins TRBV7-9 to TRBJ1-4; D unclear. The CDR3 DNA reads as TGTGCCAGCAGCTTCCTTGCCGGGACTAATGAAAAACTGTTTTTT. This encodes CASSFLAGTNEKLFF. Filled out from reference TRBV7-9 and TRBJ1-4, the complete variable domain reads DTGVSQNPRHKITKRGQNVTFRCDPISEHNRLYWYRQTLGQGPEFLTYFQNEAQLEKSRLLSDRFSAERPKGSFSTLEIQRTEQGDSAMYLCASSFLAGTNEKLFFGSGTQLSVL.